The 10 T cell receptor beta chains presented below share a single source sample, sequenced in a study of T-cell reconstitution after alpha-beta-depleted transplantation in children. The authors prepared the TCRbeta library with unique molecular identifiers. TCRdb itself ran the PCR reads through MiXCR, one entry per CDR3 protein. This table has 100,000 to 120,000 distinct CDR3 sequences, 10% to 13% appearing once. The sequences come from PBMCs from the stem cell graft donor, collected from the stem cell graft. The source of these receptors is a human donor who donated a stem cell graft to a child with acute lymphoblastic leukemia.

In this sample, this clonotype turned up many times. The chain links TRBV18 to TRBJ1-6; D possibly corresponds to TRBD1 (6 bases). V lost 3 bases and J lost 10, with 10 bases in between. The germline V gene encodes CDR1 KGHSH and CDR2 LQKENI. The CDR3 has 13 amino acids. For the CDR3, the DNA is TGTGCCAGCTCACCGGACAGAGAATCACCCCTCCACTTT. Its protein product is CASSPDRESPLHF. Combining the CDR3 with reference TRBV18 and TRBJ1-6 gives the whole variable domain NAGVMQNPRHLVRRRGQEARLRCSPMKGHSHVYWYRQLPEEGLKFMVYLQKENIIDESGMPKERFSAEFPKEGPSILRIQQVVRGDSAAYFCASSPDRESPLHFGNGTRLTVT.

This clonotype was seen repeatedly, ten times or more. The genes are TRBV12-3 or TRBV12-4 and TRBJ2-7, with D possibly being TRBD2 (5 bases). The V end lost 5 bases, the J end lost 0 bases, and 11 bases lay between the germline ends. There are 14 residues in the CDR3. The CDR3 DNA follows: TGTGCCAGCAGTGGGAGTCACCTCTCCTACGAGCAGTACTTC. Translating gives CASSGSHLSYEQYF.

This clonotype was counted at least ten times. The chain joins TRBV20-1 to TRBJ2-3; maybe TRBD2 (6 bases). Trimming took 6 bases from V and 6 from J, leaving 13 bases between them. Germline V gene lookup returns CDR1 DFQATT and CDR2 SNEGSKA (reference sequence). CDR3 size: 12 residues. The CDR3: CSAPEGLDTQYF. DNA of the CDR3: TGCAGTGCCCCGGAGGGCCTGGATACGCAGTATTTT.

This clonotype has more than one count but fewer than ten. The chain combines TRBV20-1 with TRBJ2-2, with 10 bases aligning to TRBD2. This CDR3 has 16 residues. The germline V gene encodes CDR1 DFQATT and CDR2 SNEGSKA (reference sequence). V dropped 5 bases and J dropped 2; count of bases not matched to a gene: 8. CDR3 nucleotide sequence: TGCAGTGCTTTGCTAGCGGGAGTCCCAAACACCGGGGAGCTGTTTTTT. It encodes CSALLAGVPNTGELFF.

The rearrangement joins TRBV12-3 or TRBV12-4 to TRBJ1-2; unclear D gene. The CDR3 covers 14 residues. Trimming removed 3 bases at V and 6 bases at J, with 14 bases between. The CDR3 DNA reads TGTGCCAGCAGTTTCCTTGTTGCCGTGGATGGCTACACCTTC. It specifies CASSFLVAVDGYTF.

There are many counts of this clonotype. This sequence joins TRBV12-3 or TRBV12-4 and TRBJ2-2; 9 nucleotides align to TRBD1. The V gene end was trimmed by 7 bases and the J gene end by 5 bases; junction bases not matched to a gene: 8. The CDR3 runs 15 residues. CDR3 sequence: CASKPGQGSTGELFF. As DNA, the CDR3 is TGTGCCAGCAAACCGGGACAGGGCTCAACCGGGGAGCTGTTTTTT.

This clonotype was counted ten times or more. The chain carries TRBV20-1 and TRBJ1-4; no clear D gene. Deletions cut 1 base from V and 4 bases from J, with 4 bases between. The CDR3 covers 12 residues. Germline V CDR1 and CDR2: DFQATT, SNEGSKA (reference sequence). The CDR3 sequence: CSARVSNEKLFF. CDR3 sequence (DNA): TGCAGTGCTAGAGTCAGTAATGAAAAACTGTTTTTT.

This clonotype was observed at least ten times. The V call is TRBV7-2, the J call TRBJ1-4; D remains ambiguous. Trimming removed 5 bases from V and 7 bases from J, with 17 bases in between. CDR1 and CDR2 from the germline V gene are SGHTA and FQGNSA. The CDR3 covers 15 residues. The CDR3 bases are TGTGCCAGCAGCCCGGACCCCCAGGCGGGTGAAAAACTGTTTTTT. Its translation: CASSPDPQAGEKLFF.

This clonotype has a count of ten or more. The genes are TRBV5-1 and TRBJ1-2, with a possible D match to TRBD1 (6 bases). The CDR3 is 15 residues long. V was shortened by 4 bases and J by 4 bases, with 17 bases between the two germline ends. CDR1 SGHRS and CDR2 YFSETQ come from the germline V gene. The CDR3 nucleotides read TGCGCCAGCAGCCCAAAGACAGGTTCGAGCTATGGCTACACCTTC. This sequence encodes CASSPKTGSSYGYTF.

This clonotype was recorded at least ten times. The genes are TRBV3-1 and TRBJ1-1; D unclear. This CDR3 is 14 amino acids long. Trimming cost V 4 bases and J 0 bases, with 9 bases left between them. Germline CDR1 reads LGHDT; CDR2 reads YNNKEL (reference sequence). The CDR3 here is CASSLGTVNTEAFF. As DNA, the CDR3 is TGTGCCAGCAGCCTGGGTACGGTGAACACTGAAGCTTTCTTT.